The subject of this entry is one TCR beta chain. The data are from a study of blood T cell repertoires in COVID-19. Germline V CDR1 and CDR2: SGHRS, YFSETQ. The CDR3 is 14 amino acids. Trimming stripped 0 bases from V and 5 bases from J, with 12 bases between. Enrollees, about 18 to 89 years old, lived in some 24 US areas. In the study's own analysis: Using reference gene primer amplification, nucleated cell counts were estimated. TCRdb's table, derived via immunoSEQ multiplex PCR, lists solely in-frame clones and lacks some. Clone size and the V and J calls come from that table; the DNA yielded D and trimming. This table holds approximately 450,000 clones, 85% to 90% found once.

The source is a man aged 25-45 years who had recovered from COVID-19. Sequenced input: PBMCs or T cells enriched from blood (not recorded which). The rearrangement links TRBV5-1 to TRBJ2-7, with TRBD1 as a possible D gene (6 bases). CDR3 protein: CASSLGTQGNEQYF. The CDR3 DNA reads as TGCGCCAGCAGCTTGGGAACACAGGGAAACGAGCAGTACTTC.